The 27 T cell receptor beta chains in this list originate from one sample, sequenced in a study of OX40 agonist ivuxolimab in advanced cancers. Assay: immunoSEQ multiplex PCR; the TCRdb copy retains only in-frame clones and omits some. The profile shows about 17,000 clones, 73% of them singletons. The sample in question was CD4+ or CD8+ T cells sorted from blood, obtained in a trial of the OX40 agonist ivuxolimab. These receptors all come from an adult with an advanced solid tumor such as melanoma, head and neck, liver or kidney cancer.

The rearrangement links TRBV6-6 to TRBJ1-1, with TRBD1 matching over 10 bases. This CDR3 comprises 14 residues. Germline lookup yields CDR1 MNHNY and CDR2 SVGAGI (reference sequence). With 7 bases clipped from V and 5 bases from J, the junction kept 7 bases outside the gene matches. In DNA form, the CDR3 reads TGTGCCAGCAACGACAGGGGGCCTTGGACTGAAGCTTTCTTT. This codes for CASNDRGPWTEAFF.

The rearrangement links TRBV7-9 to TRBJ1-3; D is ambiguous. In germline, CDR1 is SEHNR, CDR2 FQNEAQ (reference sequence). The CDR3 covers 14 residues. The V end was cut by 7 bases, the J end by 0 bases, with 10 bases between. The CDR3 DNA reads TGTGCCAGCATGACGGGGAGCTCTGGAAACACCATATATTTT. Its protein product is CASMTGSSGNTIYF.

The sample holds a few counts of this clone. This chain connects TRBV6-5 to TRBJ2-1; no reliable D call. CDR1 is MNHEY, CDR2 SVGAGI, per germline. Trimming removed 0 bases at V and 6 bases at J, with 12 bases between. This CDR3 is 15 amino acids long. The CDR3 protein is CASSYSNAPSNEQFF. The DNA of the CDR3 is TGTGCCAGCAGTTACTCGAACGCGCCCTCCAATGAGCAGTTCTTC.

This rearrangement joins TRBV5-5 to TRBJ2-1; the match to TRBD2 covers 8 bases. V gave up 2 bases and J gave up 4 bases; unmatched junction bases: 2. This CDR3 region has 14 residues. Germline V gene sequence: CDR1 SGHKS, CDR2 YYEKEE (reference sequence). The CDR3 DNA is TGTGCCAGCAGCTTTATAGCGGGGTACAATGAGCAGTTCTTC. Encoded protein: CASSFIAGYNEQFF.

V is TRBV4-2 and J is TRBJ2-7; perhaps TRBD2 as D (6 bases). The ends were cut back, 3 bases at V and 0 bases at J, with 12 bases in the middle. The germline gives CDR1 LGHNA, CDR2 YNFKEQ. This CDR3 has 15 residues. CDR3 sequence (DNA): TGTGCCAGCAGCCAGGGATTAGCGGTCTCCTACGAGCAGTACTTC. Translation: CASSQGLAVSYEQYF.

This clone was observed a single time. The V call is TRBV9, the J call TRBJ2-1; D perhaps matches TRBD2 (6 bases). Trimming shortened V by 4 bases and J by 5 bases, and 16 bases separated the two germline ends. This CDR3 is built from 15 residues. Per the germline V gene, CDR1 is SGDLS and CDR2 is YYNGEE. CDR3 DNA: TGTGCCAGCAGCTTGCCGGGACTCGGAAACAATGAGCAGTTCTTC. Its translation: CASSLPGLGNNEQFF.

In this sample, this clone turned up a few times. This rearrangement joins TRBV7-9 to TRBJ1-1; D uncertain. The germline V and J ends were trimmed by 1 base and 1 base, with 10 bases remaining between them. This CDR3 has 15 residues. The germline gives CDR1 SEHNR, CDR2 FQNEAQ (reference sequence). CDR3 in DNA: TGTGCCAGCAGCTTAGTGGAAGAGGGGAACACTGAAGCTTTCTTT. Protein product: CASSLVEEGNTEAFF.

This chain links TRBV4-3 with TRBJ2-7; possible D gene TRBD2, 6 bases. Germline V gene data show CDR1 as LGHNA and CDR2 as YSLEER. CDR3 length: 14 amino acids. Deletions cut 0 bases from V and 1 base from J, with 7 bases between. CDR3 sequence: CASSQDGGSYEQYF. CDR3 DNA sequence: TGCGCCAGCAGCCAAGATGGAGGGTCCTACGAGCAGTACTTC.

The genes are TRBV6-5 and TRBJ2-1; 9 bases fit TRBD2. The CDR3 totals 16 residues. The V gene end was trimmed by 4 bases and the J gene end by 1 base; junction bases not matched to a gene: 5. Germline CDR1 MNHEY, CDR2 SVGAGI. The CDR3: CASSLRAGGSYNEQFF. DNA for the CDR3: TGTGCCAGCAGTTTGAGGGCGGGGGGGTCCTACAATGAGCAGTTCTTC.

V is TRBV7-3 and J is TRBJ2-7; TRBD2 matches 7 bases. CDR1 is SGHTA and CDR2 is FQGTGA in the germline V gene. This CDR3 region has 14 residues. Unmatched junction bases numbered 2, after V lost 3 bases and J lost 0 bases. The CDR3 nucleotides read TGTGCCAGCAGCTTGATAGCGGGCTCCTACGAGCAGTACTTC. Amino acid sequence: CASSLIAGSYEQYF. Based on the CDR3 plus reference TRBV7-3 and TRBJ2-7, the full variable domain is GAGVSQTPSNKVTEKGKYVELRCDPISGHTALYWYRQSLGQGPEFLIYFQGTGAADDSGLPNDRFFAVRPEGSVSTLKIQRTERGDSAVYLCASSLIAGSYEQYFGPGTRLTVT.

This clone was observed a single time. V and J are TRBV19 and TRBJ1-5; tentative D call: TRBD1 (6 bases). This CDR3 comprises 16 residues. CDR1 LNHDA and CDR2 SQIVND come from the germline V gene (reference sequence). Trimming stripped 5 bases from V and 2 bases from J, with 16 bases between. The CDR3 loop reads CASSPVRRGGNQPQHF. The CDR3 coding sequence is TGTGCCAGTAGTCCGGTTCGGAGGGGGGGCAATCAGCCCCAGCATTTT.

The V gene is TRBV6-5, the J gene TRBJ2-7; possible D gene TRBD2, 5 bases. Trimming took off 5 bases at V and 3 bases at J, with 11 bases between the two ends. Germline CDR1 MNHEY, CDR2 SVGAGI. The CDR3 is made up of 13 amino acids. For the CDR3, the DNA is TGTGCCAGCAGTCCCGGGATTTACTACGAGCAGTACTTC. Amino acid sequence: CASSPGIYYEQYF.

The V and J genes are TRBV7-9 and TRBJ1-1; no clear D. This CDR3 spans 11 amino acids. Trimming cost V 1 base and J 8 bases, with 5 bases left between them. CDR1 and CDR2 (germline): SEHNR, FQNEAQ (reference sequence). This CDR3 reads CASSLEAEAFF. The CDR3, as DNA: TGTGCCAGCAGCTTAGAGGCAGAAGCTTTCTTT.

V is TRBV6-5 and J is TRBJ1-1, with D possibly matching TRBD1 (5 bases). CDR3 length: 14 residues. V lost 6 bases, J lost 4 bases, and 15 bases lay in between. Per germline, CDR1 MNHEY and CDR2 SVGAGI. CDR3 DNA: TGTGCCAGCAGATTAACAGGCCCATTCACTGAAGCTTTCTTT. Amino acid sequence: CASRLTGPFTEAFF.

The chain uses TRBV7-9 and TRBJ1-3; D is undetermined. Germline values: CDR1 SEHNR, CDR2 FQNEAQ (reference sequence). Trimming removed 5 bases at V and 2 bases at J, with 7 bases between. The CDR3 contains 13 residues. CDR3 nucleotides: TGTGCCAGCAGCGCCGTGCCTGGAAACACCATATATTTT. Its translation: CASSAVPGNTIYF.

The gene calls are TRBV5-4 and TRBJ2-5, with D hard to call. The CDR3 is 15 residues long. V was cut by 4 bases and J by 3 bases, with 16 bases left in between. Germline CDR1 SGHNT, CDR2 YYREEE (reference sequence). The CDR3 is CASSLRGAYEETQYF. CDR3 in DNA: TGTGCCAGCAGCCTCCGCGGCGCCTATGAAGAGACCCAGTACTTC.

The V gene is TRBV7-9, the J gene TRBJ2-7; D tentatively reads TRBD1 or TRBD2 (5 bases each). The CDR3 is 14 amino acids. The V gene's germline CDR1 is SEHNR and CDR2 FQNEAQ (reference sequence). V lost 5 bases to trimming and J lost 2 bases, with 13 bases between them. The CDR3 loop reads CASSPRGRAYEQYF. DNA of the CDR3: TGTGCCAGCAGCCCAAGGGGACGCGCCTACGAGCAGTACTTC.

This chain connects TRBV28 to TRBJ2-4; D uncertain. Trimming removed 3 bases from V and 0 bases from J, with 18 bases in between. From germline, CDR1 is MDHEN and CDR2 SYDVKM. The CDR3 consists of 18 residues. CDR3 sequence reads: CASSFSQGPRRAKNIQYF. CDR3 nucleotide sequence: TGTGCCAGCAGTTTTTCCCAAGGGCCCCGGAGAGCCAAAAACATTCAGTACTTC.

The chain links TRBV11-2 to TRBJ2-5; perhaps TRBD2 as D (5 bases). Germline assignment: CDR1 SGHAT and CDR2 FQNNGV. Trimming shortened V by 5 bases and J by 4 bases, and 14 bases separated the two germline ends. The CDR3 has 14 amino acids. The DNA for the CDR3 is TGTGCCAGCAGCCTAGCCGGCCAGGTAGAGACCCAGTACTTC. This translates into CASSLAGQVETQYF.

This clone has only a few counts. The chain recombines TRBV7-8 with TRBJ2-7, with D perhaps matching TRBD1 (5 bases). Germline loops: CDR1 SGHVS, CDR2 FQNEAQ. V shed 3 bases and J shed 2 bases, with 11 bases lying between them. The CDR3 totals 14 residues. CDR3 sequence (DNA): TGTGCCAGCAGCTTTCGCCCAGGGACCTACGAGCAGTACTTC. It encodes CASSFRPGTYEQYF.

This chain uses TRBV28 with TRBJ1-5, with 9 bases matching TRBD1. Germline lookup yields CDR1 MDHEN and CDR2 SYDVKM. The CDR3 extends over 16 amino acids. Trimming at V came to 6 bases and at J to 4 bases, leaving 10 bases not matched to a gene. CDR3 loop: CASSPRGQGDNQPQHF. DNA for the CDR3: TGTGCCAGCAGCCCCAGGGGACAGGGTGATAATCAGCCCCAGCATTTT.

In this sample, this clone turned up a few times. The sample holds other DNA sequences that translate to the same CDR3. This chain uses TRBV6-6 with TRBJ2-7; a possible D gene is TRBD1 (6 bases). V dropped 2 bases and J dropped 3 bases, with 11 bases sitting between them. The CDR3 is 14 residues long. Germline CDR1 MNHNY, CDR2 SVGAGI (reference sequence). The CDR3 sequence is CASSYEGVYYEQYF. In nucleotides, the CDR3 is TGTGCCAGCAGTTACGAGGGGGTATACTACGAGCAGTACTTC.

V and J are TRBV7-9 and TRBJ2-7; D remains ambiguous. V dropped 1 base and J dropped 5 bases, with 12 bases sitting between them. The CDR3 is 14 amino acids. CDR1 is SEHNR and CDR2 is FQNEAQ in the germline V gene (reference sequence). The CDR3 sequence is CASSLEGRGHEQYF. The DNA of the CDR3 is TGTGCCAGCAGCTTAGAAGGTCGTGGTCACGAGCAGTACTTC.

The gene calls are TRBV18 and TRBJ2-1; D perhaps matches TRBD2 (5 bases). There are 16 residues in the CDR3. Between the trimmed V and J ends, which lost 6 bases and 1 base, there was a span of 16 bases. The V gene's germline CDR1 is KGHSH and CDR2 LQKENI. CDR3: CASSPDSVTSYNEQFF. For the CDR3, the DNA is TGTGCCAGCTCCCCGGACTCCGTAACGTCCTACAATGAGCAGTTCTTC.

J is TRBJ2-3 and V is TRBV7-2; TRBD2 matches at 9 bases. CDR1 SGHTA and CDR2 FQGNSA come from the germline V gene. J gave up 2 bases and V 5 bases, and 14 bases lay outside the gene matches. The CDR3 length is 18 residues. The chain's CDR3 is CASSTLAGTQHYTDTQYF. CDR3 coding DNA: TGTGCCAGCAGCACGCTAGCGGGAACACAACACTACACAGATACGCAGTATTTT.

This chain links TRBV30 with TRBJ2-3; D remains ambiguous. Germline CDR1 GTSNPN, CDR2 SVGIG (reference sequence). V dropped 0 bases and J dropped 3 bases, with 7 bases sitting between them. The CDR3 length is 13 residues. CDR3 nucleotides: TGTGCCTGGAGTGTTTTGGAGACAGATACGCAGTATTTT. This sequence encodes CAWSVLETDTQYF.

DNA for the CDR3: TGTGCCAGCAGCTTAGTGATTGCGGGGCATACGCAGTATTTT. It is translated as CASSLVIAGHTQYF. J is TRBJ2-3 and V is TRBV7-9; TRBD2 is a possible D gene (6 bases). The germline V gene has CDR1 SEHNR and CDR2 FQNEAQ (reference sequence). With 1 base removed from V and 7 bases from J, the gap between germline ends came to 12 bases. The CDR3 sequence is 14 residues long.